This T cell receptor (beta chain) stems from a study of blood T cell repertoires in COVID-19. The wider study: COVID-19 samples from acute and convalescent phases originated in the United States, Italy and Spain. PBMCs, B-cell-depleted T cells, or T cells provided the cDNA or gDNA that made up the material.

Profiling relied on immunoSEQ multiplex PCR, and the TCRdb table lists in-frame clones only, not all of them. The sample has some 270,000 clones; around 89% are singletons. V lost 3 bases, J lost 6 bases, and 8 bases lay in between. Germline V gene data show CDR1 as ENHRY and CDR2 as SYGVKD. This CDR3 has 12 residues. Sequencing was done on a sample of peripheral blood. V usage is TRBV10-3 and J usage is TRBJ1-2, with D possibly matching TRBD1 (6 bases). This clonotype was obtained from a man aged 25-40 years with acute or convalescent COVID-19. CDR3 nucleotides: TGTGCCATCAGTGACAGGGGAGATGGCTACACCTTC. Protein: CAISDRGDGYTF.